Below, one TCR beta chain is given with its context. The antigen is unknown. V lost 3 bases and J lost 4, with 12 bases in between. The CDR3 consists of 14 residues. The germline V gene has CDR1 LNHDA and CDR2 SQIVND (reference sequence). PCR primers comprised 60 Vbeta and 13 Jbeta primers. Using immunoSEQ multiplex PCR, the repertoire was profiled, and TCRdb retains in-frame clones only, with some absent. Found here are roughly 150,000 clones, more than 70% of them singletons; the top ten hold more than 3%. The data belong to a study of cytomegalovirus exposure and HLA in healthy donors. Study summary: Inside one of the first data releases sat about 85 million unique TCRs taken from HLA-typed donors.

Whole-study findings and limits: A classifier reportedly called cytomegalovirus status with high sensitivity and specificity. Specific recognition of CMV antigens was confirmed in vitro for a few chains (all CMV-associated). Altogether, 150 or so TCR beta chains were recorded as cytomegalovirus-associated.

The receptor's source is a male donor in good health and CMV-seronegative. This chain connects TRBV19 to TRBJ2-5, with D tentatively TRBD2 (6 bases). Sequencing was carried out using PBMCs. This chain's CDR3 is CASSIGGISETQYF. DNA for the CDR3: TGTGCCAGTAGTATTGGGGGGATTTCAGAGACCCAGTACTTC. The entire variable domain, with the rest obtained from reference TRBV19 and TRBJ2-5, is as follows: DGGITQSPKYLFRKEGQNVTLSCEQNLNHDAMYWYRQDPGQGLRLIYYSQIVNDFQKGDIAEGYSVSREKKESFPLTVTSAQKNPTAFYLCASSIGGISETQYFGPGTRLLVL.